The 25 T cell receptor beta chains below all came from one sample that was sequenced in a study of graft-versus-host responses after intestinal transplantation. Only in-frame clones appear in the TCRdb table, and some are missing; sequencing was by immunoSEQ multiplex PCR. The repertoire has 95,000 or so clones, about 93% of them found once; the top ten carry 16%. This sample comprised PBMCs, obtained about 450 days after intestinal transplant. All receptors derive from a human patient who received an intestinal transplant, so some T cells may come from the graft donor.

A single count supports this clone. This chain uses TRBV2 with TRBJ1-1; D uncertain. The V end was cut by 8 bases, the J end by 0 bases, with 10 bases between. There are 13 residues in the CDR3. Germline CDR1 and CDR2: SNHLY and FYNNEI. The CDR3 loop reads CASGRTMNTEAFF. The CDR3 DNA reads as TGTGCCAGCGGGCGGACCATGAACACTGAAGCTTTCTTT.

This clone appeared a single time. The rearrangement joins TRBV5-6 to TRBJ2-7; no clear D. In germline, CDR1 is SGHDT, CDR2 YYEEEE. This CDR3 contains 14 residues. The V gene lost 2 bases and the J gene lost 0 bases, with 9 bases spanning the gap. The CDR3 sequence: CASSFFGPSYEQYF. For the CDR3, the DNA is TGTGCCAGCAGCTTTTTCGGACCCTCCTACGAGCAGTACTTC.

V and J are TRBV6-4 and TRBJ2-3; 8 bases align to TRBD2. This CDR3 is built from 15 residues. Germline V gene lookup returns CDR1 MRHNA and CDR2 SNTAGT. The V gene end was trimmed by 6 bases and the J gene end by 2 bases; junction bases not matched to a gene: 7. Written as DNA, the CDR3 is TGTGCCAGCAGCAGTACTAGCGGCCACACAGATACGCAGTATTTT. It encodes CASSSTSGHTDTQYF.

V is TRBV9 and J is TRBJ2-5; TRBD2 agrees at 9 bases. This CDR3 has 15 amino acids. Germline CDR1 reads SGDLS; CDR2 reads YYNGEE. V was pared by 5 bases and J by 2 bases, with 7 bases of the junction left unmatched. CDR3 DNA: TGTGCCAGCAGTCGAGCGGGGGGTCAGCAAGAGACCCAGTACTTC. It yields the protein CASSRAGGQQETQYF. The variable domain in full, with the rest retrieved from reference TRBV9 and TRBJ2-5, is DSGVTQTPKHLITATGQRVTLRCSPRSGDLSVYWYQQSLDQGLQFLIQYYNGEERAKGNILERFSAQQFPDLHSELNLSSLELGDSALYFCASSRAGGQQETQYFGPGTRLLVL.

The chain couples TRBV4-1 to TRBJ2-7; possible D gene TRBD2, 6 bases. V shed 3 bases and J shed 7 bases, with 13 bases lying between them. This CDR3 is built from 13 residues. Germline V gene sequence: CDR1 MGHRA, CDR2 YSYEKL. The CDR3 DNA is TGCGCCAGCAGCCAGGGACTGGCGGGGGAGCAGTACTTC. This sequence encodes CASSQGLAGEQYF.

CDR3 protein: CASSLQGAITEAFF. The DNA for the CDR3 is TGTGCCAGCAGCTTGCAGGGGGCGATCACTGAAGCTTTCTTT. V gene TRBV5-4 combines with J gene TRBJ1-1, with TRBD1 matching 8 bases. CDR3 length equals 14 residues. Germline V gene lookup returns CDR1 SGHNT and CDR2 YYREEE (reference sequence). V lost 1 base, J lost 4 bases, and 3 bases stayed unmatched.

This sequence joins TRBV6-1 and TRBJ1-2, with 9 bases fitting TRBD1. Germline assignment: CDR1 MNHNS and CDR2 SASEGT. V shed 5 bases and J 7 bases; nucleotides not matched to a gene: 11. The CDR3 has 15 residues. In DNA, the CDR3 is TGTGCCAGCAGTACAGGACAGGGGCCCTCCGGTGGCTACACCTTC. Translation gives CASSTGQGPSGGYTF.

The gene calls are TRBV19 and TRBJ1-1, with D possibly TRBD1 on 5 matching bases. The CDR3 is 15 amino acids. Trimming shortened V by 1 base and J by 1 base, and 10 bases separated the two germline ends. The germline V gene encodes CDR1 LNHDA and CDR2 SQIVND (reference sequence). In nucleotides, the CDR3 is TGTGCCAGTAGTATAGTTGGGACGGCGAACACTGAAGCTTTCTTT. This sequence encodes CASSIVGTANTEAFF.

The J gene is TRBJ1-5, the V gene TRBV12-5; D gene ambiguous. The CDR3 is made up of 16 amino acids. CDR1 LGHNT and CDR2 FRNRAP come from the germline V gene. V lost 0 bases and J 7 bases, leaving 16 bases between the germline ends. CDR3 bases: TGTGCTAGTGGTTTGGTATATGAGGACGTCGGGCAGCCCCAGCATTTT. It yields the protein CASGLVYEDVGQPQHF. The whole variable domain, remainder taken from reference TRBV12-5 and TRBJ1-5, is DARVTQTPRHKVTEMGQEVTMRCQPILGHNTVFWYRQTMMQGLELLAYFRNRAPLDDSGMPKDRFSAEMPDATLATLKIQPSEPRDSAVYFCASGLVYEDVGQPQHFGDGTRLSIL.

CDR3 residues: CASSYGHEQYF. Here the CDR3 DNA reads TGTGCCAGCAGTTACGGGCACGAGCAGTACTTC. This chain connects TRBV6-5 to TRBJ2-5, with D unclear. Matching the DNA end better, TRBJ2-7 makes the J call doubtful. The germline gives CDR1 MNHEY, CDR2 SVGAGI. The CDR3 length is 11 residues.

The chain's CDR3 is CASSPRSSYNEQFF. In nucleotides, the CDR3 is TGTGCCAGCTCACCCCGAAGCTCCTACAATGAGCAGTTCTTC. The chain carries TRBV18 and TRBJ2-1; D remains unclear. From germline, CDR1 is KGHSH and CDR2 LQKENI. V was clipped by 3 bases and J by 0 bases, with 6 bases between them. The CDR3 has 14 amino acids.

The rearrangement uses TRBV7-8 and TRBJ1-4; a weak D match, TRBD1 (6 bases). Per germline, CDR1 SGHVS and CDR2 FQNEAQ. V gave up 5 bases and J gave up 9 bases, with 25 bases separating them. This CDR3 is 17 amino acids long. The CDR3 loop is CASSPTTRDARGKKLFF. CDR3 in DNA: TGTGCCAGCAGCCCCACTACCCGGGACGCAAGGGGGAAAAAACTGTTTTTT. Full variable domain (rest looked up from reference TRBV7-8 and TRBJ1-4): GAGVSQSPRYKVAKRGQDVALRCDPISGHVSLFWYQQALGQGPEFLTYFQNEAQLDKSGLPSDRFFAERPEGSVSTLKIQRTQQEDSAVYLCASSPTTRDARGKKLFFGSGTQLSVL.

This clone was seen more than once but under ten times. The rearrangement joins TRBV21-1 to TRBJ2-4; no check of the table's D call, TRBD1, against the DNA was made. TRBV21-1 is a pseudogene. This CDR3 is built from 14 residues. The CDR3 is CASSKDRAKNIQYF. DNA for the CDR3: TGTGCCAGCAGCAAAGACAGGGCCAAAAACATTCAGTACTTC.

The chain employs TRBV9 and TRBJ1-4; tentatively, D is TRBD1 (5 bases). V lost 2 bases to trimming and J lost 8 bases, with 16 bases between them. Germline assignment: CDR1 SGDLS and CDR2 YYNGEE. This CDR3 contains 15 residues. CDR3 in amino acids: CASSVTGDLAEKLFF. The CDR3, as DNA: TGTGCCAGCAGCGTCACCGGGGACCTGGCCGAAAAACTGTTTTTT.

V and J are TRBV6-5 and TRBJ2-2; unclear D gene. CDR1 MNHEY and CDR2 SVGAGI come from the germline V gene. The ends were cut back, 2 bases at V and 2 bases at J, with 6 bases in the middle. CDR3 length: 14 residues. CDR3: CASSYALNTGELFF. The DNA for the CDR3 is TGTGCCAGCAGTTACGCCCTAAACACCGGGGAGCTGTTTTTT.

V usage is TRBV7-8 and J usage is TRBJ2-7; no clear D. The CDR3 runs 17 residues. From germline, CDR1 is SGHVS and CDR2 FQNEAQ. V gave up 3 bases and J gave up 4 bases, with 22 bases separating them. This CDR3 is CASSLVPGLYLDYEQYF. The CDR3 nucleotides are TGTGCCAGCAGCTTGGTCCCTGGCCTCTACCTAGATTACGAGCAGTACTTC. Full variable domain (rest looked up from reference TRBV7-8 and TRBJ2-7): GAGVSQSPRYKVAKRGQDVALRCDPISGHVSLFWYQQALGQGPEFLTYFQNEAQLDKSGLPSDRFFAERPEGSVSTLKIQRTQQEDSAVYLCASSLVPGLYLDYEQYFGPGTRLTVT.

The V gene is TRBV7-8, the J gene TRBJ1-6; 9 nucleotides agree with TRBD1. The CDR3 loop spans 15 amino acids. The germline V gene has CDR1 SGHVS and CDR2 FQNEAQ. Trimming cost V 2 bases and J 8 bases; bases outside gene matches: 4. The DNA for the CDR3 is TGTGCCAGCAGCTTATTTGGGACAGGGCATTCACCCCTCCACTTT. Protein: CASSLFGTGHSPLHF.

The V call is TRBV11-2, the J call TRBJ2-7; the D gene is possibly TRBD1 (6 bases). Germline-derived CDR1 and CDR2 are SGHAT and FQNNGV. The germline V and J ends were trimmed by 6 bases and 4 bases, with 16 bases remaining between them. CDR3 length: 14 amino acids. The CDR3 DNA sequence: TGTGCCAGCAGTCCCTGGACAGCTGGTTACGAGCAGTACTTC. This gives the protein CASSPWTAGYEQYF.

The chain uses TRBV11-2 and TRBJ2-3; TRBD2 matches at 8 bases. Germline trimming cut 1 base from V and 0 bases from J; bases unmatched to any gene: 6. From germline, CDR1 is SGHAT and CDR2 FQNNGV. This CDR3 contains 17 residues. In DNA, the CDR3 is TGTGCCAGCAGCTTAGGCACCCGGGGGGGCAGCACAGATACGCAGTATTTT. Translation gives CASSLGTRGGSTDTQYF.

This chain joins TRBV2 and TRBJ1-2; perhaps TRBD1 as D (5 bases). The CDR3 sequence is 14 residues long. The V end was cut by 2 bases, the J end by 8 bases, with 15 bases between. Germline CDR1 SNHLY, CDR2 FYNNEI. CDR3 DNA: TGTGCCAGCAGTGAACCCTCTCTGACAGCGGGCTACACCTTC. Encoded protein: CASSEPSLTAGYTF.

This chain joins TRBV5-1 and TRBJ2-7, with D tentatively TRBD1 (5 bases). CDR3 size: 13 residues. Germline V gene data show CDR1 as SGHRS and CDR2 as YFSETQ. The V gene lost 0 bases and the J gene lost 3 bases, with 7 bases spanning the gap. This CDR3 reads CASSLGQLYEQYF. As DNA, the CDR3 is TGCGCCAGCAGCTTGGGACAGCTCTACGAGCAGTACTTC.

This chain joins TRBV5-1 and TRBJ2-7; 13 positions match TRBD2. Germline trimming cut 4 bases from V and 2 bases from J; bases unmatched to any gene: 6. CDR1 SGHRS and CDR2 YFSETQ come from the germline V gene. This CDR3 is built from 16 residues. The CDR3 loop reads CASSPTSGGAAYEQYF. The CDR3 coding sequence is TGCGCCAGCAGCCCCACTAGCGGGGGGGCTGCCTACGAGCAGTACTTC.

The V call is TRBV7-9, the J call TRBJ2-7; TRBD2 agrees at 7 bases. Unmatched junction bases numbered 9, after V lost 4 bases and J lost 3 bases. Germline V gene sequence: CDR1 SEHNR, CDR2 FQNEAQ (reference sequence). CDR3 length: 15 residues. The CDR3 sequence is CASSSGRAAVYEQYF. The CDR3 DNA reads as TGTGCCAGCAGCTCGGGGAGGGCAGCCGTCTACGAGCAGTACTTC.

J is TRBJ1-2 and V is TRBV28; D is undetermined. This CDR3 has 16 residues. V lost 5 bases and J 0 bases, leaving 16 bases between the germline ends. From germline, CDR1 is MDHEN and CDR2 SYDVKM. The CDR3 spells CASSTLSVNANYGYTF. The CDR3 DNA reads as TGTGCCAGCAGTACCCTCTCCGTAAATGCTAACTATGGCTACACCTTC.

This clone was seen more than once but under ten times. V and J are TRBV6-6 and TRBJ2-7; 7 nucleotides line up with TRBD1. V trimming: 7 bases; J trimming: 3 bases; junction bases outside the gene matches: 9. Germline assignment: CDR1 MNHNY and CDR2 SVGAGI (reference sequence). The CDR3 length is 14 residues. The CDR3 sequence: CASNQGEASYEQYF. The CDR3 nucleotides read TGTGCCAGCAACCAGGGGGAAGCCAGCTACGAGCAGTACTTC.